The 15 T cell receptor beta chains in this list originate from one sample, sequenced in a study of blood T cell repertoires in COVID-19. The data were produced by immunoSEQ multiplex PCR, yet TCRdb's version contains in-frame clones alone and is incomplete. The sample consists of hundreds of thousands of clones, more than 70% of them appearing once. The sample taken for sequencing was peripheral blood. The source is a woman between 50 and 59 years old with COVID-19, enrolled during active disease.

The J gene is TRBJ1-4, the V gene TRBV25-1; D perhaps matches TRBD1 (6 bases). The CDR3 spans 15 residues. V lost 11 bases to trimming and J lost 0 bases, with 16 bases between them. Germline V CDR1 and CDR2: MGHDK, SYGVNS. The CDR3 loop is CASGGGDATNEKLFF. CDR3 nucleotides: TGTGCCTCGGGAGGGGGGGACGCAACTAATGAAAAACTGTTTTTT.

V and J are TRBV10-1 and TRBJ1-1; no clear D gene. The CDR3 runs 12 residues. Germline CDR1 and CDR2: WNHNN and SYGVQD (reference sequence). Trimming stripped 5 bases from V and 0 bases from J, with 4 bases between. The CDR3 reads CASSYMNTEAFF. The CDR3 DNA follows: TGCGCCAGCAGTTATATGAACACTGAAGCTTTCTTT.

The V and J genes are TRBV11-2 and TRBJ1-5; 7 nucleotides line up with TRBD1. Germline lookup yields CDR1 SGHAT and CDR2 FQNNGV. Trimming took 4 bases from V and 3 from J; bases not matched to a gene: 6. The CDR3 is made up of 15 amino acids. The CDR3 here is CASSSRDSPNQPQHF. The CDR3, as DNA: TGTGCCAGCAGCTCCCGGGACAGCCCCAATCAGCCCCAGCATTTT.

This chain joins TRBV5-6 and TRBJ2-7; 7 bases match TRBD1. J lost 5 bases, V lost 5 bases, and 10 bases had no gene match. The germline gives CDR1 SGHDT, CDR2 YYEEEE. The CDR3 loop spans 14 amino acids. The CDR3: CASSSTGVRNEQYF. The CDR3 DNA is TGTGCCAGCAGTTCTACAGGGGTTAGGAACGAGCAGTACTTC.

The rearrangement links TRBV10-1 to TRBJ2-3; D may be TRBD2 (7 bases). The CDR3 extends over 14 amino acids. Deletions cut 5 bases from V and 8 bases from J, with 17 bases between. The germline gives CDR1 WNHNN, CDR2 SYGVQD (reference sequence). Written as DNA, the CDR3 is TGCGCCAGCAGTTCAAGCGGGACAAGATCTACGCAGTATTTT. This gives the protein CASSSSGTRSTQYF.

The chain uses TRBV12-3 or TRBV12-4 and TRBJ1-1; a weak D match, TRBD1 (6 bases). This CDR3 is 12 amino acids long. The V end lost 3 bases, the J end lost 11 bases, and 13 bases lay between the germline ends. DNA of the CDR3: TGTGCCAGCAGTTTTGCGGGGGGGGCGGCTTTCTTT. Translated: CASSFAGGAAFF.

This clone was found once. V gene TRBV5-6 combines with J gene TRBJ1-1; D ambiguous. Trimming took 4 bases from V and 3 from J, leaving 16 bases between them. The CDR3 is 15 amino acids. Per germline, CDR1 SGHDT and CDR2 YYEEEE. The CDR3 loop reads CASSHVLGRDTEAFF. DNA for the CDR3: TGTGCCAGCAGCCACGTCCTCGGGCGGGACACTGAAGCTTTCTTT.

This clone was picked up a small number of times. The chain recombines TRBV3-1 (or the pseudogene TRBV3-2) with TRBJ1-1; TRBD1 agrees at 8 bases. CDR3 size: 14 residues. The germline gives CDR1 LGHDT, CDR2 YNNKEL (reference sequence). V was pared by 3 bases and J by 5 bases, with 5 bases of the junction left unmatched. CDR3 coding DNA: TGTGCCAGCAGCCATGACGACAGGGGTACTGAAGCTTTCTTT. Translating it yields CASSHDDRGTEAFF.

V gene TRBV9 combines with J gene TRBJ2-2; 8 nucleotides agree with TRBD2. J lost 4 bases, V lost 0 bases, and 5 bases had no gene match. This CDR3 is built from 16 residues. Germline CDR1 reads SGDLS; CDR2 reads YYNGEE. CDR3 region: CASSVGSSGFTGELFF. The CDR3 coding sequence is TGTGCCAGCAGCGTAGGGTCTAGCGGGTTCACCGGGGAGCTGTTTTTT. Supplemented by reference TRBV9 and TRBJ2-2, the full variable domain reads DSGVTQTPKHLITATGQRVTLRCSPRSGDLSVYWYQQSLDQGLQFLIQYYNGEERAKGNILERFSAQQFPDLHSELNLSSLELGDSALYFCASSVGSSGFTGELFFGEGSRLTVL.

The chain has TRBV11-2 and TRBJ2-2; 9 bases fit TRBD2. The ends lost 0 bases at V and 2 bases at J; junction bases unmatched: 4. The CDR3 is 17 residues long. The germline gives CDR1 SGHAT, CDR2 FQNNGV. CDR3 in amino acids: CASSLEGGGANTGELFF. The CDR3 coding sequence is TGTGCCAGCAGCTTAGAAGGCGGGGGGGCCAACACCGGGGAGCTGTTTTTT. The entire variable domain, with the rest obtained from reference TRBV11-2 and TRBJ2-2, is as follows: EAGVAQSPRYKIIEKRQSVAFWCNPISGHATLYWYQQILGQGPKLLIQFQNNGVVDDSQLPKDRFSAERLKGVDSTLKIQPAKLEDSAVYLCASSLEGGGANTGELFFGEGSRLTVL.

This chain's CDR3 is CASSRDRSNTEAFF. In nucleotides, the CDR3 is TGTGCCAGCAGTCGGGACAGATCTAACACTGAAGCTTTCTTT. This chain links TRBV6-6 with TRBJ1-1; 7 bases map to TRBD1. This CDR3 is 14 amino acids long. Germline CDR1 MNHNY, CDR2 SVGAGI (reference sequence). V was pared by 5 bases and J by 2 bases, with 5 bases of the junction left unmatched.

This sequence joins TRBV10-3 and TRBJ2-1; 11 bases align to TRBD1. Germline V gives CDR1 ENHRY, CDR2 SYGVKD. This CDR3 has 15 residues. Trimming removed 6 bases from V and 6 bases from J; junction bases left unmatched: 7. The chain's CDR3 is CAIRADRGPGNEQFF. CDR3 in DNA: TGTGCCATCAGGGCGGACAGGGGGCCCGGCAATGAGCAGTTCTTC.

The chain combines TRBV6-5 with TRBJ2-3; 8 bases are shared with TRBD1. J lost 3 bases, V lost 2 bases, and 4 bases had no gene match. Germline V gene sequence: CDR1 MNHEY, CDR2 SVGAGI. CDR3 length equals 15 residues. CDR3 coding DNA: TGTGCCAGCAGTTACATGGACAGGGTAACAGATACGCAGTATTTT. Translating gives CASSYMDRVTDTQYF.

J is TRBJ2-7 and V is TRBV19, with TRBD1 matching over 10 bases. Germline loops: CDR1 LNHDA, CDR2 SQIVND (reference sequence). V lost 10 bases and J lost 5; bases outside the gene matches: 14. This CDR3 region has 15 residues. This CDR3 reads CATSNARDRGDEQYF. The CDR3 DNA reads TGTGCCACCTCAAACGCGCGGGACAGGGGAGACGAGCAGTACTTC.

This sequence joins TRBV6-5 and TRBJ1-1; TRBD1 is a possible D gene (5 bases). The CDR3 has 14 amino acids. Germline CDR1 MNHEY, CDR2 SVGAGI. V was trimmed by 6 bases and J by 3 bases, leaving 14 bases between them. For the CDR3, the DNA is TGTGCCAGCAGAGACCATAAAGGGGACACTGAAGCTTTCTTT. Translating it yields CASRDHKGDTEAFF.